The 22 T cell receptor beta chains reported below all come from one sample, sequenced in a study of PD-L1 blockade in urothelial cancer. The data were produced by immunoSEQ multiplex PCR, yet TCRdb's version contains in-frame clones alone and is incomplete. This table holds about 40,000 clones, 82% found once. Sequencing was performed on PBMCs, taken around atezolizumab (anti-PD-L1) treatment. These receptors originate from a man in his fifties or sixties with urothelial cancer.

The CDR3 region has the DNA TGTGCCAGCAGAAAAGGCGCAGGGGAGACAGATACGCAGTATTTT. Its translation is CASRKGAGETDTQYF. The chain joins TRBV7-6 to TRBJ2-3; the D gene is possibly TRBD1 (6 bases). Germline loops: CDR1 SGHVS, CDR2 FNYEAQ. This CDR3 region has 15 residues. The V end lost 6 bases, the J end lost 3 bases, and 16 bases lay between the germline ends. Full variable domain (rest looked up from reference TRBV7-6 and TRBJ2-3): GAGVSQSPRYKVTKRGQDVALRCDPISGHVSLYWYRQALGQGPEFLTYFNYEAQQDKSGLPNDRFSAERPEGSISTLTIQRTEQRDSAMYRCASRKGAGETDTQYFGPGTRLTVL.

This chain connects TRBV4-1 to TRBJ2-3; possibly TRBD2 for D (5 bases). This CDR3 contains 17 residues. The V and J ends lost 1 base and 4 bases respectively, with 18 bases between them. CDR1 is MGHRA and CDR2 is YSYEKL in the germline V gene. The CDR3 DNA follows: TGCGCCAGCAGCCAAGGGCGGGTAGAACGTAGTTCAGATACGCAGTATTTT. Translating it yields CASSQGRVERSSDTQYF.

This clone was counted a single time. This chain links TRBV5-1 with TRBJ1-1; D is undetermined. Germline V gene sequence: CDR1 SGHRS, CDR2 YFSETQ. The CDR3 has 14 amino acids. V gave up 2 bases and J gave up 2 bases, with 10 bases separating them. CDR3 DNA: TGCGCCAGCAGCTTATCGGGAAGAAACACTGAAGCTTTCTTT. The encoded protein is CASSLSGRNTEAFF.

The rearrangement uses TRBV9 and TRBJ1-5, with TRBD1 matching over 7 bases. Unmatched junction bases numbered 4, after V lost 3 bases and J lost 4 bases. Germline V lookup: CDR1 SGDLS, CDR2 YYNGEE. CDR3 size: 14 residues. CDR3 sequence: CASSDGTDNQPQHF. The CDR3 DNA is TGTGCCAGCAGCGACGGGACAGATAATCAGCCCCAGCATTTT.

The chain has TRBV28 and TRBJ1-1; D is possibly TRBD1 (5 bases). This CDR3 is built from 11 residues. Trimming stripped 7 bases from V and 5 bases from J, with 8 bases between. Germline CDR1 and CDR2: MDHEN and SYDVKM. The CDR3 region is CASTSGTEAFF. The CDR3 nucleotides are TGTGCCAGCACCTCAGGGACTGAAGCTTTCTTT.

In its sample, this clone was seen a few times. The V gene is TRBV9, the J gene TRBJ2-4; 12 bases fit TRBD1. With 0 bases clipped from V and 5 bases from J, the junction kept 3 bases outside the gene matches. This CDR3 has 16 residues. Germline CDR1 reads SGDLS; CDR2 reads YYNGEE. Here the CDR3 DNA reads TGTGCCAGCAGCGTAGGGGGGACAGGGGGCCAAAACATTCAGTACTTC. Protein sequence: CASSVGGTGGQNIQYF.

CDR3 amino acids: CASSLEAGPYEQYF. Here the CDR3 DNA reads TGTGCCAGCAGCTTAGAGGCAGGGCCCTACGAGCAGTACTTC. This sequence joins TRBV7-8 and TRBJ2-7; tentatively, D is TRBD1 (5 bases). V lost 1 base to trimming and J lost 2 bases, with 9 bases between them. The CDR3 spans 14 residues. CDR1 is SGHVS, CDR2 FQNEAQ, per germline.

Points on this clone: Other DNA sequences in the same sample also yield this CDR3. This chain uses TRBV7-9 with TRBJ2-7, with D maybe TRBD2 (6 bases). V lost 6 bases and J 2 bases, leaving 14 bases between the germline ends. The CDR3 spans 14 residues. CDR1 and CDR2 from the germline V gene are SEHNR and FQNEAQ (reference sequence). This CDR3 is CASSLGGDPYEQYF. The CDR3 DNA is TGTGCCAGCAGTTTGGGCGGGGATCCCTACGAGCAGTACTTC.

This chain connects TRBV28 to TRBJ2-3; D may be TRBD2 (7 bases). CDR1 MDHEN and CDR2 SYDVKM come from the germline V gene. Between the trimmed V and J ends, which lost 6 bases and 6 bases, there was a span of 22 bases. The length of the CDR3 is 16 residues. CDR3 nucleotide sequence: TGTGCCAGCAGGGAGGGGGGGAACTTTTTAGGGGATACGCAGTATTTT. It encodes CASREGGNFLGDTQYF.

CDR3 bases: TGCGCCAGCAGGGACTGCCTCGGTGAAAAACTGTTTTTT. It codes for CASRDCLGEKLFF. The V gene is TRBV10-1, the J gene TRBJ1-4; D is unresolved. This CDR3 is 13 amino acids long. CDR1 is WNHNN and CDR2 is SYGVQD in the germline V gene (reference sequence). With 6 bases removed from V and 7 bases from J, the gap between germline ends came to 12 bases.

The CDR3 region has the DNA TGTGCCAGCAGCGAATTGCCGGAGGGTCAGCCCCAGCATTTT. Protein sequence: CASSELPEGQPQHF. The chain joins TRBV9 to TRBJ1-5; D is undetermined. The CDR3 consists of 14 residues. Deletions cut 3 bases from V and 6 bases from J, with 13 bases between. Germline V gene sequence: CDR1 SGDLS, CDR2 YYNGEE.

The genes are TRBV18 and TRBJ1-2; tentative D call: TRBD1 (6 bases). This CDR3 comprises 13 residues. The V end was cut by 3 bases, the J end by 6 bases, with 11 bases between. Germline assignment: CDR1 KGHSH and CDR2 LQKENI. The CDR3 DNA sequence: TGTGCCAGCTCACCGGGGGCGGCGCATGGCTACACCTTC. Protein: CASSPGAAHGYTF.

This chain uses TRBV10-3 with TRBJ2-3, with D possibly being TRBD2 (5 bases). Germline values: CDR1 ENHRY, CDR2 SYGVKD. Trimming shortened V by 10 bases and J by 1 base, and 15 bases separated the two germline ends. This CDR3 contains 14 residues. The CDR3 loop reads CASELGFGTDTQYF. DNA for the CDR3: TGTGCCAGCGAACTAGGCTTCGGCACAGATACGCAGTATTTT.

This sequence joins TRBV7-6 and TRBJ1-2, with a weak D call TRBD1 (5 bases). Germline V gives CDR1 SGHVS, CDR2 FNYEAQ. The CDR3 totals 13 residues. V gave up 2 bases and J gave up 4 bases, with 8 bases separating them. CDR3 in amino acids: CASSLTQGYGYTF. Written as DNA, the CDR3 is TGTGCCAGCAGCTTAACGCAGGGCTATGGCTACACCTTC.

This chain joins TRBV6-1 and TRBJ2-1, with 12 nucleotides matching TRBD2. CDR3 length equals 15 residues. V shed 6 bases and J 13 bases; nucleotides not matched to a gene: 13. The germline gives CDR1 MNHNS, CDR2 SASEGT. CDR3: CASRQLAGGPEQQFF. The CDR3 coding sequence is TGTGCCAGCAGACAACTAGCGGGGGGACCGGAGCAACAGTTCTTC.

V usage is TRBV6-5 and J usage is TRBJ1-6; TRBD1 is a possible D gene (6 bases). This CDR3 has 13 residues. The germline V and J ends were trimmed by 10 bases and 8 bases, with 15 bases remaining between them. Germline V gene sequence: CDR1 MNHEY, CDR2 SVGAGI. The chain's CDR3 is CAIARGPDSPLHF. In DNA, the CDR3 is TGTGCCATCGCCAGGGGCCCTGATTCACCCCTCCACTTT.

The chain combines TRBV11-3 with TRBJ2-5; 13 bases are a match to TRBD2. V lost 4 bases and J lost 5; bases outside the gene matches: 7. This CDR3 has 16 residues. The V gene's germline CDR1 is SGHNT and CDR2 YENEEA. This CDR3 reads CASSSRTSGGGETQYF. The CDR3 coding sequence is TGTGCCAGCAGCTCCCGGACTAGCGGGGGCGGGGAGACCCAGTACTTC. Using reference TRBV11-3 and TRBJ2-5 for the parts outside the CDR3, the full variable domain is EAGVVQSPRYKIIEKKQPVAFWCNPISGHNTLYWYLQNLGQGPELLIRYENEEAVDDSQLPKDRFSAERLKGVDSTLKIQPAELGDSAVYLCASSSRTSGGGETQYFGPGTRLLVL.

This clone was detected only a few times. The chain is built from TRBV5-1 and TRBJ2-2; a weak D match, TRBD1 (5 bases). Germline values: CDR1 SGHRS, CDR2 YFSETQ. Trimming pared 4 bases from V and 4 bases from J, leaving 17 bases between. This CDR3 comprises 16 residues. The CDR3 spells CASSLGETGGTGELFF. In DNA form, the CDR3 reads TGCGCCAGCAGCCTGGGTGAAACAGGTGGCACCGGGGAGCTGTTTTTT.

The V and J genes are TRBV11-2 and TRBJ2-3, with TRBD1 matching 8 bases. Germline loops: CDR1 SGHAT, CDR2 FQNNGV. The ends lost 2 bases at V and 2 bases at J; junction bases unmatched: 3. The CDR3 has 15 residues. The CDR3 is CASSLRDRYTDTQYF. The DNA for the CDR3 is TGTGCCAGCAGCTTACGGGACAGGTACACAGATACGCAGTATTTT.

The chain is built from TRBV27 and TRBJ1-1; 8 bases agree with TRBD1. V dropped 0 bases and J dropped 5; count of bases not matched to a gene: 2. The CDR3 loop spans 14 amino acids. Germline V gene lookup returns CDR1 MNHEY and CDR2 SMNVEV (reference sequence). The CDR3 nucleotides read TGTGCCAGCAGTTTATCCAGGGGGCGTACTGAAGCTTTCTTT. Its protein is CASSLSRGRTEAFF.

V and J are TRBV25-1 and TRBJ2-7; perhaps TRBD2 as D (6 bases). The germline gives CDR1 MGHDK, CDR2 SYGVNS. The V end lost 2 bases, the J end lost 5 bases, and 10 bases lay between the germline ends. The CDR3 extends over 13 amino acids. CDR3 loop: CASSERGVDEQYF. The CDR3 region has the DNA TGTGCCAGCAGTGAACGCGGGGTGGACGAGCAGTACTTC.

This clone was seen just once. The chain joins TRBV21-1 to TRBJ2-1; TRBD1, the table's D call, was not compared with the DNA. TRBV21-1 is flagged as a pseudogene. The CDR3 consists of 17 residues. The CDR3 region is CASIPRDKGLPWNEQFF. CDR3 nucleotide sequence: TGTGCCAGCATTCCCCGGGACAAGGGGCTGCCCTGGAATGAGCAGTTCTTC.